This TCR beta chain was identified in a study of human T cells and chemical hapten exposure. Study summary: DPC at 2% was the sensitizing agent, placed on around 2 cm by around 2 cm of upper inner arm skin.

TCRdb used MiXCR to reprocess the RACE reads, holding one entry per CDR3 protein. The data hold around 42,000 distinct CDR3 sequences, with approximately 10% observed a single time. This clonotype occurred many times. Antigen specificity is unknown. Whole-study results and caveats: In the PT1 data, expanded TCR counts showed a positive correlation with patch test score.

This CDR3 spans 16 amino acids. V lost 6 bases and J lost 1; bases outside the gene matches: 9. The time point here: patch test 2, 6 weeks after DPC sensitization. Treatment in this sample: therapeutic diphenylcyclopropenone sensitization with weekly scalp DPC. Whole blood that had not been fractionated was the source of extracted total RNA. Blood sampling preceded each patch test application. This chain joins TRBV12-3 or TRBV12-4 and TRBJ2-3, with 8 bases identical to TRBD2. The receptor's source is a woman in her thirties with alopecia areata. Some clones in this sample may be carry-over from other donors' samples. Sequences were derived from whole blood, sampled in connection with sensitization to the hapten diphenylcyclopropenone (DPC). CDR3 nucleotides: TGTGCCAGCAGCGGCATAGCGGGAACGGGCACAGATACGCAGTATTTT. This codes for CASSGIAGTGTDTQYF.